Each of the 5 T cell receptor beta chains below was sequenced from the same sample in a study of cytomegalovirus exposure and HLA in healthy donors. PCR was performed using 60 Vbeta and 13 Jbeta primers. Sequencing was performed with immunoSEQ multiplex PCR; in TCRdb, only in-frame clones are kept and a portion is missing. This repertoire shows around 120,000 clones, around 85% found once; its top ten account for 1.5% to 2%. Source material: PBMCs. The receptors stem from a boy under 18 in good health and CMV-seronegative.

In this sample, this clone turned up once. The rearrangement uses TRBV30 and TRBJ1-3, with 7 bases that match TRBD1. The CDR3 extends over 14 amino acids. Trimming at V came to 2 bases and at J to 2 bases, leaving 3 bases not matched to a gene. The V gene's germline CDR1 is GTSNPN and CDR2 SVGIG (reference sequence). The CDR3 coding sequence is TGTGCCTGGAGTCAGACAGGGCCTGGAAACACCATATATTTT. Residues: CAWSQTGPGNTIYF. Drawing the rest from reference TRBV30 and TRBJ1-3, the complete variable domain is SQTIHQWPATLVQPVGSPLSLECTVEGTSNPNLYWYRQAAGRGLQLLFYSVGIGQISSEVPQNLSASRPQDRQFILSSKKLLLSDSGFYLCAWSQTGPGNTIYFGEGSWLTVV.

This rearrangement joins TRBV14 to TRBJ1-1; the D is unclear. V lost 3 bases to trimming and J lost 1 base, with 9 bases between them. This CDR3 spans 14 amino acids. CDR1 and CDR2 from the germline V gene are SGHDN and FVKESK. CDR3 in DNA: TGTGCCAGCAGCCACTCCGCCGGGAACACTGAAGCTTTCTTT. It codes for CASSHSAGNTEAFF. Full variable domain (outside the CDR3, taken from reference TRBV14 and TRBJ1-1): EAGVTQFPSHSVIEKGQTVTLRCDPISGHDNLYWYRRVMGKEIKFLLHFVKESKQDESGMPNNRFLAERTGGTYSTLKVQPAELEDSGVYFCASSHSAGNTEAFFGQGTRLTVV.

The rearrangement uses TRBV6-1 and TRBJ2-7; 8 bases line up with TRBD1. Trimming took 5 bases from V and 1 from J; bases not matched to a gene: 7. Germline lookup yields CDR1 MNHNS and CDR2 SASEGT. The CDR3 runs 15 residues. In DNA form, the CDR3 reads TGTGCCAGCAGTTCAACAGGGGGTGGGTCCTACGAGCAGTACTTC. Its translation is CASSSTGGGSYEQYF.

V is TRBV27 and J is TRBJ2-7; 10 bases align to TRBD1. With 5 bases clipped from V and 7 bases from J, the junction kept 8 bases outside the gene matches. Per germline, CDR1 MNHEY and CDR2 SMNVEV (reference sequence). The length of the CDR3 is 14 residues. The CDR3 loop reads CASSGDRGFGEQYF. The CDR3 DNA reads as TGTGCCAGCAGTGGGGACAGGGGTTTTGGGGAGCAGTACTTC.

This sequence joins TRBV14 and TRBJ1-1, with D hard to call. There are 13 residues in the CDR3. V shed 1 base and J shed 4 bases, with 7 bases lying between them. Germline values: CDR1 SGHDN, CDR2 FVKESK. CDR3 loop: CASSQAGSTEAFF. CDR3 coding DNA: TGTGCCAGCAGCCAAGCTGGGAGCACTGAAGCTTTCTTT.